The clone carrying this T cell receptor beta chain was recorded a few times. The antigen is not known. Germline CDR1 reads SGHRS; CDR2 reads YFSETQ. The germline V and J ends were trimmed by 0 bases and 2 bases, with 9 bases remaining between them. The CDR3 totals 14 residues. This sample stems from a study of cytomegalovirus exposure and HLA in healthy donors. Amplification used 60 Vbeta primers and 13 Jbeta primers. In the original processing: In a later analysis, 60 million to 90 million unique TCR beta chains included roughly 11 million shared by two or more donors. Sequencing used immunoSEQ multiplex PCR; TCRdb keeps in-frame clones, though not all of them. The DNA gave D and trimming, while V, J and clone size come from that table. The table records about 140,000 clones, about 74% of them present only once. Study results and caveats: The study recorded around 160 TCR beta chains that were cytomegalovirus-associated. Generally TCR sequences proved uncommon, though certain public TCRs appeared in numerous donors. Sequencing artifact likely explains a cluster of highly shared sequence variants.

The sample comprised PBMCs. This TCR was recovered from a male donor in good health and CMV-seronegative. This rearrangement joins TRBV5-1 to TRBJ2-7; no reliable D call. The CDR3 region has the DNA TGCGCCAGCAGCTTGGTGGGCCAGGCCTACGAGCAGTACTTC. Amino acid sequence: CASSLVGQAYEQYF.